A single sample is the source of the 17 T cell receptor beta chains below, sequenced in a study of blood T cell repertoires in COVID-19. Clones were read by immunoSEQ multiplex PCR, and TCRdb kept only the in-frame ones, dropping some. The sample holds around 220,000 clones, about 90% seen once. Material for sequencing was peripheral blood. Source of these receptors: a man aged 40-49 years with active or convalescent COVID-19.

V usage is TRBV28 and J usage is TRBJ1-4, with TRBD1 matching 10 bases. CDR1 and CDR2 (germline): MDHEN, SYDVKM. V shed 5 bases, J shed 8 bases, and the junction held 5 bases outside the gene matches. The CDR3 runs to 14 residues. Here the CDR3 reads CASSPTGGLEKLFF. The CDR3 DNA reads TGTGCCAGCAGTCCGACAGGGGGCCTGGAAAAACTGTTTTTT.

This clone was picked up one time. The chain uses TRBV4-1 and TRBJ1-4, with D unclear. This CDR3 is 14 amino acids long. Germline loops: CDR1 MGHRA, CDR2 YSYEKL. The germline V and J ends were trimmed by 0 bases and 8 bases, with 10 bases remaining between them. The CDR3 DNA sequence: TGCGCCAGCAGCCAAGAAAACAGAGGGGAAAAACTGTTTTTT. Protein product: CASSQENRGEKLFF.

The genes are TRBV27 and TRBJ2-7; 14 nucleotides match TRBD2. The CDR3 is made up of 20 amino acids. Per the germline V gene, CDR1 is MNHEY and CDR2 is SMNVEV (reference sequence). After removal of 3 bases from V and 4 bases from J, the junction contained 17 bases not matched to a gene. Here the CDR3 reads CASSFRRGLAGGSRSYEQYF. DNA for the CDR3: TGTGCCAGCAGTTTCAGGAGAGGACTAGCGGGAGGCTCCCGGTCATACGAGCAGTACTTC.

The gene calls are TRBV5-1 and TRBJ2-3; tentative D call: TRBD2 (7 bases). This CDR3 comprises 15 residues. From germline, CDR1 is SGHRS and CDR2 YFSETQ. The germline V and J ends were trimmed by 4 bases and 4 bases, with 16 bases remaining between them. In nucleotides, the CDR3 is TGCGCCAGCAGCCTAGGAGGGGGGGCTGCAGATACGCAGTATTTT. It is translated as CASSLGGGAADTQYF. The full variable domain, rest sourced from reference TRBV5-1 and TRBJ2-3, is KAGVTQTPRYLIKTRGQQVTLSCSPISGHRSVSWYQQTPGQGLQFLFEYFSETQRNKGNFPGRFSGRQFSNSRSEMNVSTLELGDSALYLCASSLGGGAADTQYFGPGTRLTVL.

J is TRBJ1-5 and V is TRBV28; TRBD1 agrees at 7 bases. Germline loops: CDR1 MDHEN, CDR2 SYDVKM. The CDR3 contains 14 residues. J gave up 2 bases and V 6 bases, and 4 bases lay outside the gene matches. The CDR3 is CASRGGAGNQPQHF. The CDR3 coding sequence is TGTGCCAGCAGAGGGGGCGCGGGCAATCAGCCCCAGCATTTT.

CDR3 bases: TGTGCCAGCAGTTACTCGGACAGCTACTCCTACGAGCAGTACTTC. This codes for CASSYSDSYSYEQYF. V and J are TRBV6-6 and TRBJ2-7, with D possibly matching TRBD1 (6 bases). V was clipped by 0 bases and J by 0 bases, with 9 bases between them. The CDR3 runs 15 residues. CDR1 is MNHNY, CDR2 SVGAGI, per germline (reference sequence).

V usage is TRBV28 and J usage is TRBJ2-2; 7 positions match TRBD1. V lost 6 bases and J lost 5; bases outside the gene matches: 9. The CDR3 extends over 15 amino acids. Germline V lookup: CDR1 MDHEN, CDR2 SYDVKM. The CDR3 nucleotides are TGTGCCAGCAGGAATGACAGGGTCAGGACCGGGGAGCTGTTTTTT. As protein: CASRNDRVRTGELFF.

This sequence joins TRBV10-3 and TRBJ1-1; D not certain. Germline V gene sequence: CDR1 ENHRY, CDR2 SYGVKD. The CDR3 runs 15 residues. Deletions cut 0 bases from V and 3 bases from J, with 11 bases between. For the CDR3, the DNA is TGTGCCATCAGTGAGTCGACACAAAGGCACACTGAAGCTTTCTTT. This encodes CAISESTQRHTEAFF.

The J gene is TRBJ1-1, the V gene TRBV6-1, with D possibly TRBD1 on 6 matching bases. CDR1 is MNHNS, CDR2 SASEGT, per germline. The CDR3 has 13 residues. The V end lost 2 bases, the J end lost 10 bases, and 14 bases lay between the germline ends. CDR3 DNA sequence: TGTGCCAGCAGTGAATCAGGGGCAAGGGTAGCTTTCTTT. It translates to CASSESGARVAFF.

In DNA form, the CDR3 reads TGTGCCAGCCGGGGAAGAGATACGCAGTATTTT. It is translated as CASRGRDTQYF. The rearrangement joins TRBV12-3 or TRBV12-4 to TRBJ2-3; D possibly corresponds to TRBD2 (5 bases). V was clipped by 8 bases and J by 5 bases, with 8 bases between them. CDR3 length equals 11 residues.

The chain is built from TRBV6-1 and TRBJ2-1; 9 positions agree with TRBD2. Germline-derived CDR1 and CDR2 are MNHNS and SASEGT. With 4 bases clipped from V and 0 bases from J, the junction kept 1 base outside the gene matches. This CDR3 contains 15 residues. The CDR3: CASSVAGASYNEQFF. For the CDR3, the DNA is TGTGCCAGCAGTGTAGCGGGGGCCTCCTACAATGAGCAGTTCTTC.

This CDR3 is CASRGGTLYGYTF. CDR3 DNA: TGTGCCAGCAGAGGGGGAACGCTCTATGGCTACACCTTC. The chain recombines TRBV6-5 with TRBJ1-2, with D possibly TRBD1 on 6 matching bases. CDR3 length: 13 residues. CDR1 and CDR2 (germline): MNHEY, SVGAGI. Trimming cost V 6 bases and J 4 bases, with 12 bases left between them.

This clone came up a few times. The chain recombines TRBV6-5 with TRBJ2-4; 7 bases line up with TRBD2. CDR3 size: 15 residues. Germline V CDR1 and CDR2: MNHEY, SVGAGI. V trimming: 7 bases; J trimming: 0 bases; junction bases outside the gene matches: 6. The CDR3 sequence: CASTKGGLAKNIQYF. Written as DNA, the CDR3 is TGTGCCAGCACCAAGGGAGGGTTAGCCAAAAACATTCAGTACTTC.

In nucleotides, the CDR3 is TGTGCCAGTAGTATAGGGGTCCGGGAGGGACTATTGAATGAGCAGTTCTTC. Amino acids: CASSIGVREGLLNEQFF. The V gene is TRBV19, the J gene TRBJ2-1, with 8 bases aligning to TRBD2. The V segment lost 1 base and the J segment 7 bases; nucleotides outside the gene matches: 12. Germline assignment: CDR1 LNHDA and CDR2 SQIVND (reference sequence). The CDR3 is made up of 17 amino acids.

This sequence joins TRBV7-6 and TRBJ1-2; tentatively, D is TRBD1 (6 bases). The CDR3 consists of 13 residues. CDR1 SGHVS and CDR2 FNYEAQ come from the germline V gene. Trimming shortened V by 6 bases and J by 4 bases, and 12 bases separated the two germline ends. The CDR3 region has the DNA TGTGCCAGCAGTGAGGGGGTTGGCTATGGCTACACCTTC. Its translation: CASSEGVGYGYTF.

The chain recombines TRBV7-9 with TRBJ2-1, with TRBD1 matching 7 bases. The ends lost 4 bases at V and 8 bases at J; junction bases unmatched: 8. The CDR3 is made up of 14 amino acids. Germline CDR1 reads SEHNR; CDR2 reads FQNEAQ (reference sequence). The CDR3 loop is CASSSQTGFDEQFF. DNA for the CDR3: TGTGCCAGCAGCTCCCAGACAGGGTTCGATGAGCAGTTCTTC.

In nucleotides, the CDR3 is TGTGCCAGCAGCTTTTTGGGCAGGGGGAAAGATACGCAGTATTTT. It specifies CASSFLGRGKDTQYF. The J gene is TRBJ2-3, the V gene TRBV13; 7 nucleotides line up with TRBD1. The CDR3 runs to 15 residues. Germline V lookup: CDR1 PRHDT, CDR2 FYEKMQ (reference sequence). J gave up 5 bases and V 3 bases, and 8 bases lay outside the gene matches.